This is a list of T cell receptor beta chains from one sample in a study of PD-L1 blockade in urothelial cancer. The method was immunoSEQ multiplex PCR; TCRdb's version includes in-frame clones alone and lacks a portion of them. Of around 80,000 clones in the sample, around 90% are singletons; the top ten hold over 5%. This sample comprised PBMCs, obtained around atezolizumab (anti-PD-L1) treatment. All receptors derive from an older woman with urothelial cancer. Each CDR3 is given with its conserved first and last residue. The D gene is left open where the match is weak. Clone size is stated in some rows and not others, as once, few, many or a class when expanded.

V gene	J gene	D gene	clone size	CDR3 protein	CDR3 DNA
TRBV10-3	TRBJ2-7	.	.	CAISESGGYEQYF	TGTGCCATCAGTGAGTCGGGGGGCTACGAGCAGTACTTC
TRBV7-3	TRBJ2-7	.	once	CASSRGDSSYEQYF	TGTGCCAGCAGCAGGGGGGACAGTTCCTACGAGCAGTACTTC
TRBV29-1	TRBJ2-7	TRBD1	.	CSVEVWQGAGEQYF	TGCAGCGTTGAAGTTTGGCAGGGGGCGGGTGAGCAGTACTTC
TRBV6-1	TRBJ1-1	.	once	CASIPSGDTEAFF	TGTGCCAGCATCCCATCGGGGGACACTGAAGCTTTCTTT
TRBV7-2	TRBJ2-5	.	once	CASSLDVGTPNF	TGTGCCAGCAGCTTAGATGTCGGGACTCCCAACTTC
TRBV5-4	TRBJ1-2	TRBD1	.	CASSPPGQGVYGYTF	TGTGCCAGCAGCCCCCCGGGACAGGGCGTCTATGGCTACACCTTC
TRBV18	TRBJ1-1	.	.	CASSPIFEANTEAFF	TGTGCCAGCTCACCAATATTCGAGGCGAACACTGAAGCTTTCTTT
TRBV7-9	TRBJ2-7	TRBD2	.	CASSLARGFGTSGHEQYF	TGTGCCAGCAGCTTAGCGCGGGGGTTCGGGACTAGCGGTCACGAGCAGTACTTC
TRBV5-6	TRBJ1-4	TRBD1	few	CASSFSTGGPLKLFF	TGTGCCAGCAGCTTTTCGACAGGGGGCCCCCTAAAACTGTTTTTT
TRBV15	TRBJ2-7	.	.	CATRLGRASSYEQYF	TGTGCCACCCGTCTGGGCAGGGCCAGCTCCTACGAGCAGTACTTC
TRBV18	TRBJ2-7	.	.	CASSPGSGGQLYEQYF	TGTGCCAGCTCACCAGGGTCCGGGGGGCAACTTTACGAGCAGTACTTC
TRBV19	TRBJ1-5	.	.	CASSIRWTARSNQPQHF	TGTGCCAGTAGTATTCGCTGGACAGCCAGGAGCAATCAGCCCCAGCATTTT
TRBV30	TRBJ2-5	TRBD2	once	CAWAPSGGPGTQYF	TGTGCCTGGGCCCCTAGCGGGGGGCCAGGGACCCAGTACTTC
TRBV5-5	TRBJ1-4	.	.	CASNSATSINEKLFF	TGTGCCAGCAACTCAGCGACTTCCATTAATGAAAAACTGTTTTTT
TRBV4-1	TRBJ1-1	TRBD1	.	CASSQDKPGTADMNTEAFF	TGCGCCAGCAGCCAAGACAAACCCGGGACAGCGGACATGAACACTGAAGCTTTCTTT
TRBV10-3	TRBJ1-2	.	.	CAIRGDIEGYTF	TGTGCCATCAGAGGGGACATTGAGGGCTACACCTTC
TRBV30	TRBJ1-1	.	once	CAWSLGRLRNTEAFF	TGTGCCTGGTCTCTGGGGCGGCTTAGGAACACTGAAGCTTTCTTT
TRBV10-1	TRBJ2-1	.	.	CASSSAVSEQFF	TGCGCCAGCAGTTCAGCGGTTTCGGAGCAGTTCTTC
TRBV28	TRBJ1-4	.	.	CASSFLTAGRTNEKLFF	TGTGCCAGCAGTTTTTTAACGGCGGGACGGACCAATGAAAAACTGTTTTTT
TRBV4-2	TRBJ1-1	.	.	CASSQDSGVNTEAFF	TGTGCCAGCAGCCAAGATTCGGGAGTGAACACTGAAGCTTTCTTT
TRBV5-1	TRBJ1-3	.	.	CASSYSGDSGNTIYF	TGCGCCAGCAGCTACAGCGGGGACTCTGGAAACACCATATATTTT
TRBV19	TRBJ2-7	TRBD2	.	CASSGRGGDYEQYF	TGTGCCAGTAGTGGACGCGGGGGGGACTACGAGCAGTACTTC
TRBV9	TRBJ1-3	.	.	CASSVDASRTGNTIYF	TGTGCCAGCAGCGTGGATGCCAGCAGGACTGGAAACACCATATATTTT
TRBV28	TRBJ1-4	.	.	CASSRTTNEKLFF	TGTGCCAGCAGCCGTACAACTAATGAAAAACTGTTTTTT
TRBV5-1	TRBJ1-3	TRBD1	few	CASSETGAGNTIYF	TGCGCCAGCAGCGAAACAGGGGCTGGAAACACCATATATTTT
TRBV13	TRBJ2-3	TRBD1	.	CASSASGTGNSDTQYF	TGTGCCAGCAGCGCCTCCGGGACAGGGAATTCAGATACGCAGTATTTT
TRBV11-3	TRBJ2-3	TRBD1	few	CASSVGTASTDTQYF	TGTGCCAGCAGCGTAGGGACAGCTAGCACAGATACGCAGTATTTT